This T cell receptor beta chain derives from a study of beta chain features in type 1 diabetes. General study results and limits: Patients with Type 1 diabetes showed moderately but significantly shorter TCRB CDR3s in all four CD4+ subsets.

Expressed TCRB transcripts were sequenced because the isolated RNA had all been reverse transcribed beforehand. Profiled with immunoSEQ multiplex PCR; TCRdb holds only in-frame clones, not every one. Of some 330,000 clones listed, around 10% are singletons. Turning to this clone: Its cognate antigen is unknown.

This clonotype originated in a woman between 25 and 40 years old in good health. Sequences were obtained from naive CD4+ T cells from blood.

CDR3 DNA: TGTGCCAGCAGCGGTAGCGTTTCGGAGACCCAGTACTTC. Its translation: CASSGSVSETQYF. V and J are TRBV9 and TRBJ2-5; maybe TRBD2 (5 bases). This CDR3 contains 13 residues. Trimming shortened V by 3 bases and J by 5 bases, and 11 bases separated the two germline ends. CDR1 and CDR2 (germline): SGDLS, YYNGEE.